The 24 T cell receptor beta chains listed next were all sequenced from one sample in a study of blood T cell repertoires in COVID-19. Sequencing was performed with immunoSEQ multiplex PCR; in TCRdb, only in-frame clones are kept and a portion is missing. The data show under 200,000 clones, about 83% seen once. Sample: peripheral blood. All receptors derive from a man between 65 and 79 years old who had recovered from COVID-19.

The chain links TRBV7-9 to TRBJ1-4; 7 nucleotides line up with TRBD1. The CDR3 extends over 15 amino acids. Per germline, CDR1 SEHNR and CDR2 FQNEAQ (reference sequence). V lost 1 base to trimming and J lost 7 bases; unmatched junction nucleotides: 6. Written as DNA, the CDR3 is TGTGCCAGCAGCTTAGGTGGGACAGTCGGTGAAAAACTGTTTTTT. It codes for CASSLGGTVGEKLFF.

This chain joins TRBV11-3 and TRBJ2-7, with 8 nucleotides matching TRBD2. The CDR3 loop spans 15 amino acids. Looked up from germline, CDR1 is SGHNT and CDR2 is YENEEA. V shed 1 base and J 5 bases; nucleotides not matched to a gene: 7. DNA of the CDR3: TGTGCCAGCAGCTTAGGGGCGGGGGGAGCCAACGAGCAGTACTTC. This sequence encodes CASSLGAGGANEQYF. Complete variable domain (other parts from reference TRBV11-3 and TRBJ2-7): EAGVVQSPRYKIIEKKQPVAFWCNPISGHNTLYWYLQNLGQGPELLIRYENEEAVDDSQLPKDRFSAERLKGVDSTLKIQPAELGDSAVYLCASSLGAGGANEQYFGPGTRLTVT.

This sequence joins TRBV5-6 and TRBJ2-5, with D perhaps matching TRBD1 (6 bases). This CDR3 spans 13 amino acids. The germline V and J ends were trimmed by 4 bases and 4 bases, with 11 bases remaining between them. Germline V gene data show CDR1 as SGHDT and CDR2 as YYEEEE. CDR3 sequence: CASSTQGIETQYF. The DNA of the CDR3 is TGTGCCAGCAGCACCCAGGGGATAGAGACCCAGTACTTC.

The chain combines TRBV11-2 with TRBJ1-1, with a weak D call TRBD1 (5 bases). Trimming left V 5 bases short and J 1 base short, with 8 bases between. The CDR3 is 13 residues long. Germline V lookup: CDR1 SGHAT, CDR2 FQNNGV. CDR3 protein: CASSPTGNTEAFF. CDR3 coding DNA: TGTGCCAGCAGCCCCACAGGGAACACTGAAGCTTTCTTT.

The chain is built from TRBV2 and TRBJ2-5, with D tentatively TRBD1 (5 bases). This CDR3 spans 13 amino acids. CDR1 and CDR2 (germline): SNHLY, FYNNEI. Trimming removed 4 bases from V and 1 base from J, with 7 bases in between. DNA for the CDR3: TGTGCCAGCAGTGCCGACAGCCAAGAGACCCAGTACTTC. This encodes CASSADSQETQYF. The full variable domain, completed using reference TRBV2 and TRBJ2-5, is EPEVTQTPSHQVTQMGQEVILRCVPISNHLYFYWYRQILGQKVEFLVSFYNNEISEKSEIFDDQFSVERPDGSNFTLKIRSTKLEDSAMYFCASSADSQETQYFGPGTRLLVL.

CDR3 amino acids: CATSRDLGVVAKNIQYF. Written as DNA, the CDR3 is TGTGCCACCAGCAGAGATCTAGGGGTCGTAGCCAAAAACATTCAGTACTTC. The chain couples TRBV15 to TRBJ2-4; possible D gene TRBD1, 5 bases. CDR3 length: 17 amino acids. Germline values: CDR1 LNHNV, CDR2 YYDKDF (reference sequence). The V end was cut by 0 bases, the J end by 0 bases, with 12 bases between.

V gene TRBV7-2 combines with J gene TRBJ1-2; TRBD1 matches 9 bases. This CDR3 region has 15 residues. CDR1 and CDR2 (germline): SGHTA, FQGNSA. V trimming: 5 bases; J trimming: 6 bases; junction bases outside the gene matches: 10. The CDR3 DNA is TGTGCCAGCAGCGAGGCCCGACAGGGGGGAGATGGCTACACCTTC. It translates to CASSEARQGGDGYTF.

The CDR3: CASSLGTSGMGHNEQFF. Here the CDR3 DNA reads TGTGCCAGCAGCTTAGGGACTAGCGGGATGGGGCACAATGAGCAGTTCTTC. The V call is TRBV7-6, the J call TRBJ2-1, with TRBD2 matching over 12 bases. J was trimmed by 5 bases and V by 1 base; bases with no gene match: 6. CDR1 and CDR2 from the germline V gene are SGHVS and FNYEAQ. The CDR3 spans 17 residues. Looking up the rest from reference TRBV7-6 and TRBJ2-1 gives the full variable domain: GAGVSQSPRYKVTKRGQDVALRCDPISGHVSLYWYRQALGQGPEFLTYFNYEAQQDKSGLPNDRFSAERPEGSISTLTIQRTEQRDSAMYRCASSLGTSGMGHNEQFFGPGTRLTVL.

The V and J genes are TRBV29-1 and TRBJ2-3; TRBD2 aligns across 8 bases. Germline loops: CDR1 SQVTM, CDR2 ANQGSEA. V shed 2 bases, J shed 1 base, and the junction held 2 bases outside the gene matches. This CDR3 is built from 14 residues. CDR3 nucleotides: TGCAGCGTTGAACCGCGGGAGGGCACAGATACGCAGTATTTT. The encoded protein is CSVEPREGTDTQYF.

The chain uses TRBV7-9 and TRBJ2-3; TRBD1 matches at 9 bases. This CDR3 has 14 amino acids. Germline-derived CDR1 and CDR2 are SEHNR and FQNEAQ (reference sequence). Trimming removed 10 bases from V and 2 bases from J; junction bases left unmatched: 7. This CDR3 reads CATTGTGSTDTQYF. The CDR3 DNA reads TGTGCCACAACCGGGACAGGGTCCACAGATACGCAGTATTTT.

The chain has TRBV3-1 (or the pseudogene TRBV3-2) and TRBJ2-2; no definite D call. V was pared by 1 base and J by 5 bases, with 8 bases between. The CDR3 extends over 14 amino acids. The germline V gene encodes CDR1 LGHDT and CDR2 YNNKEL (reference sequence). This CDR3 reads CASSQGHATGELFF. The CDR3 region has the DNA TGTGCCAGCAGCCAAGGTCACGCGACCGGGGAGCTGTTTTTT.

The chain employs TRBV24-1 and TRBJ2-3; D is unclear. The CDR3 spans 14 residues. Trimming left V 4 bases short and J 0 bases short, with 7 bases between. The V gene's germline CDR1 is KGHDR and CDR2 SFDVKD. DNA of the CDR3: TGTGCCACCAGTGACCCGACTAGCACAGATACGCAGTATTTT. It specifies CATSDPTSTDTQYF.

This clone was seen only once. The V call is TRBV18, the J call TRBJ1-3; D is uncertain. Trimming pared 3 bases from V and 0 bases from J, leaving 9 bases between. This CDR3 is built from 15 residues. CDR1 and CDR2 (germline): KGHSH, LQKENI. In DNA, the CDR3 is TGTGCCAGCTCACCGTCGGGATTCTCTGGAAACACCATATATTTT. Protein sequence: CASSPSGFSGNTIYF.

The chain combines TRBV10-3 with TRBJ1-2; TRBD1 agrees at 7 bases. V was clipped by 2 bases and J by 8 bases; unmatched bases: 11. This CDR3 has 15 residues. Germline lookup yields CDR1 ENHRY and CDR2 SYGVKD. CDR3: CAISEPGTARRGYTF. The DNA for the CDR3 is TGTGCCATCAGTGAGCCCGGGACAGCCAGAAGAGGCTACACCTTC.

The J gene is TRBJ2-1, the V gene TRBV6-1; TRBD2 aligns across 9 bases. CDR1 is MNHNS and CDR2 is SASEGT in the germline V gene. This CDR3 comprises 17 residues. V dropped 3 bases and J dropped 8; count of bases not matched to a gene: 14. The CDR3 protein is CASSDTLGAGGPYEQFF. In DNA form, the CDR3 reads TGTGCCAGCAGTGACACCCTAGGGGCGGGAGGGCCCTATGAGCAGTTCTTC.

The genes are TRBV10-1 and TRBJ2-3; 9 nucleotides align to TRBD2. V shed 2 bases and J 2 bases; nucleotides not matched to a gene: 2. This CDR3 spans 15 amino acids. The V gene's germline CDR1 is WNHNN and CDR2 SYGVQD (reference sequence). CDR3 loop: CASSEVAGATDTQYF. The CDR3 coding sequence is TGCGCCAGCAGTGAGGTAGCGGGAGCCACAGATACGCAGTATTTT.

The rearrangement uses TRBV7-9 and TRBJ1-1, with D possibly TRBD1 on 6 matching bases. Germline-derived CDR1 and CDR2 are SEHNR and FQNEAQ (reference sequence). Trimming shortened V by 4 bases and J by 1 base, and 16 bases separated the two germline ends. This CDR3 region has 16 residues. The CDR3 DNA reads TGTGCCAGCAGCTCCTATCGACAGGCGCCGAACACTGAAGCTTTCTTT. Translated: CASSSYRQAPNTEAFF.

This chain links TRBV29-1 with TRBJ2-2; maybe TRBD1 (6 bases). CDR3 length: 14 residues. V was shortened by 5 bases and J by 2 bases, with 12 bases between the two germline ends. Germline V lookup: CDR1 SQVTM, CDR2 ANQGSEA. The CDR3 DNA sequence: TGCAGCGTTTACGAGGACAGTAACACCGGGGAGCTGTTTTTT. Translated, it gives CSVYEDSNTGELFF.

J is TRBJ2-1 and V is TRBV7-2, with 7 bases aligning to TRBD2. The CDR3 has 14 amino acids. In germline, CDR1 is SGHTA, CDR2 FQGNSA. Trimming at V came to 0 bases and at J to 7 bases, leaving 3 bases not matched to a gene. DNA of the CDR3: TGTGCCAGCAGCTTAGCTTATAGCGGGAATGAGCAGTTCTTC. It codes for CASSLAYSGNEQFF.

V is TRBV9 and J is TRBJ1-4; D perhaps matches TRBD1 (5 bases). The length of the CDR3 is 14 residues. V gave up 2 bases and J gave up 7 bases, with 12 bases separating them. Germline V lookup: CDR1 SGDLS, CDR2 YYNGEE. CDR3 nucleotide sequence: TGTGCCAGCAGCGTCGCCGGGGGTAGTGAAAAACTGTTTTTT. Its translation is CASSVAGGSEKLFF.

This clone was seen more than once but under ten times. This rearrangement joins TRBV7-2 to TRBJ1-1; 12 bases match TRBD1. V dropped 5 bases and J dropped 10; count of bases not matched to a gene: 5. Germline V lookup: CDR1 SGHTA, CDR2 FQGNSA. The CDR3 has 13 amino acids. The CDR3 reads CASSTRDRGRAFF. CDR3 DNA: TGTGCCAGCAGCACCCGGGACAGGGGGCGAGCTTTCTTT. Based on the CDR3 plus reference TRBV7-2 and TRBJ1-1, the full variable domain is GAGVSQSPSNKVTEKGKDVELRCDPISGHTALYWYRQSLGQGLEFLIYFQGNSAPDKSGLPSDRFSAERTGGSVSTLTIQRTQQEDSAVYLCASSTRDRGRAFFGQGTRLTVV.

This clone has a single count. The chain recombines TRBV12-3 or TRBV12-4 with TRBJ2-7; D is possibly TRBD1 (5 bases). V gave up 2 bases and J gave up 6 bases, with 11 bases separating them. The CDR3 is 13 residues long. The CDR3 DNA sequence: TGTGCCAGCAGTTTAAGGGGTTCTGGCGAGCAGTACTTC. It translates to CASSLRGSGEQYF.

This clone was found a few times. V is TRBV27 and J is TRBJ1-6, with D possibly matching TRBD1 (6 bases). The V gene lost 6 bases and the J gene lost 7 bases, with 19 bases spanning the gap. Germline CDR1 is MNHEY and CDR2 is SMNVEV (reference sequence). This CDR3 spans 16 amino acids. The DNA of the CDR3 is TGTGCCAGCAGAAATCCCTGGACAGCAGGAAATTCACCCCTCCACTTT. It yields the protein CASRNPWTAGNSPLHF.

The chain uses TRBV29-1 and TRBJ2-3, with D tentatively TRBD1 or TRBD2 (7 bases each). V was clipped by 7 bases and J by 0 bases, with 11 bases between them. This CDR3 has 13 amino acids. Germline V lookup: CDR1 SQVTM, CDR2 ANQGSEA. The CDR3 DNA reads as TGCAGCGCAGGGGGGGTTAGCACAGATACGCAGTATTTT. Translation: CSAGGVSTDTQYF.